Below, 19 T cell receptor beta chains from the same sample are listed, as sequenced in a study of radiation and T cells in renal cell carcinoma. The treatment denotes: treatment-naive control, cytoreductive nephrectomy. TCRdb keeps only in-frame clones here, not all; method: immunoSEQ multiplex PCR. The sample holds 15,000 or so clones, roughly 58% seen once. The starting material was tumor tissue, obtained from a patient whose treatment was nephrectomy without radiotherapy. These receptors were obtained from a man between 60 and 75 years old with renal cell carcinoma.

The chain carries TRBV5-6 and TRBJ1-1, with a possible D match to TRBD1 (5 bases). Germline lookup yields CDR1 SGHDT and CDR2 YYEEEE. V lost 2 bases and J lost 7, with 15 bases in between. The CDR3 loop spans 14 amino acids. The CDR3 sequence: CASSLGTAALEAFF. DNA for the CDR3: TGTGCCAGCAGCTTAGGGACTGCGGCCCTTGAAGCTTTCTTT.

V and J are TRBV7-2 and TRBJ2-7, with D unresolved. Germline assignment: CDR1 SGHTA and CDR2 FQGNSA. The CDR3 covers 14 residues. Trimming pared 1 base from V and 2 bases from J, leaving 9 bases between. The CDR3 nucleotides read TGTGCCAGCAGCTTAGAACCAGGACCCTACGAGCAGTACTTC. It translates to CASSLEPGPYEQYF.

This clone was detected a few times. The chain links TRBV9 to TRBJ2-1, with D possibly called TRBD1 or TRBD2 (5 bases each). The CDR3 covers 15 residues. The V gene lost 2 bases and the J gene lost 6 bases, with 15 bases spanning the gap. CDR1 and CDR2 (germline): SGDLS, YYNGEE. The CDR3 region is CASSVTTGTTNEQFF. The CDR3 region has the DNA TGTGCCAGCAGCGTGACTACCGGGACCACCAATGAGCAGTTCTTC.

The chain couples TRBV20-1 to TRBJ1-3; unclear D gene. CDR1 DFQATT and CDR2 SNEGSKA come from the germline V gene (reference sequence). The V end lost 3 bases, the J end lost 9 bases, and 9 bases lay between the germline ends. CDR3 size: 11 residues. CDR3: CSASALSTIYF. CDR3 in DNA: TGCAGTGCTAGCGCGTTAAGCACCATATATTTT.

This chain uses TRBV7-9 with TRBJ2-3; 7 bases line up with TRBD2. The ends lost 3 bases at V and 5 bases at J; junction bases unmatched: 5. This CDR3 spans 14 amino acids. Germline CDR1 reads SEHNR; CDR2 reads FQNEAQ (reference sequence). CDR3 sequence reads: CASSLTSPVDTQYF. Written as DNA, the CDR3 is TGTGCCAGCAGCTTGACTAGCCCGGTAGATACGCAGTATTTT.

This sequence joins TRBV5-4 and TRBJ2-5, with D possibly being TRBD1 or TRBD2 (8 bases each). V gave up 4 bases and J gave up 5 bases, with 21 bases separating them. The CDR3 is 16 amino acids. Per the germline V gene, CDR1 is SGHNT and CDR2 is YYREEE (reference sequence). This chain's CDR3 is CASSPTGARGGETQYF. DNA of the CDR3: TGTGCCAGCAGCCCGACAGGGGCCCGCGGGGGGGAGACCCAGTACTTC.

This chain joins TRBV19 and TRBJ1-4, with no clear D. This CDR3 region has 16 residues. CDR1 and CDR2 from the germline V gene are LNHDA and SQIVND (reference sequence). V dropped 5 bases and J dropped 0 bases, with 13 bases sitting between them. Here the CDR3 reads CASSLSRSATNEKLFF. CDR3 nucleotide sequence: TGTGCCAGTAGTCTCTCTCGGAGCGCAACTAATGAAAAACTGTTTTTT.

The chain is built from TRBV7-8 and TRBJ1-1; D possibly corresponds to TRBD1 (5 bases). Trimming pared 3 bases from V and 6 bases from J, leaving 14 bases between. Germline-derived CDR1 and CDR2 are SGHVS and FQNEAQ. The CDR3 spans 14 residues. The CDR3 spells CASSLLAQGAEAFF. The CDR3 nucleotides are TGTGCCAGCAGCTTGTTAGCCCAGGGCGCTGAAGCTTTCTTT.

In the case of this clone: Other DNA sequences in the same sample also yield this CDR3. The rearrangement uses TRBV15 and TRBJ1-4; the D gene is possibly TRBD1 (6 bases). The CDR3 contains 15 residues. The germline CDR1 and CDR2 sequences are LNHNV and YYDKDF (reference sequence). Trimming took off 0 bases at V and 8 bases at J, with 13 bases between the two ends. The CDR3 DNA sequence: TGTGCCACCAGCAGAGATGGGCAGGGGATCGAAAAACTGTTTTTT. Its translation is CATSRDGQGIEKLFF.

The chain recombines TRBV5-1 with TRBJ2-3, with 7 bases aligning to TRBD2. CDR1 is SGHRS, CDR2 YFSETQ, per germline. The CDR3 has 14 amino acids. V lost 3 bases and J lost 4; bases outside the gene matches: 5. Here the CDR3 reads CASSSLAEADTQYF. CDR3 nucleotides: TGCGCCAGCAGCTCTCTAGCGGAGGCAGATACGCAGTATTTT.

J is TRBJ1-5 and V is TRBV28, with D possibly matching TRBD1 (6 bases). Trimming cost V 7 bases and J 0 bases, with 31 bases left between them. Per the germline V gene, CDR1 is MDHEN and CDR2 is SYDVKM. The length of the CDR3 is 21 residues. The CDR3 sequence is CASTLSPQKGGYLYSNQPQHF. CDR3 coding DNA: TGTGCCAGCACCCTTTCGCCGCAAAAAGGGGGGTACCTATATAGCAATCAGCCCCAGCATTTT.

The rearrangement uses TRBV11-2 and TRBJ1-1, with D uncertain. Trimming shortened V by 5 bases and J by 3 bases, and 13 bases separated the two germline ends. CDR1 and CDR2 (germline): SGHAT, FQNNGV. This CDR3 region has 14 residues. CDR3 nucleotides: TGTGCCAGCAGCAGGGTAGACGGGGACACTGAAGCTTTCTTT. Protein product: CASSRVDGDTEAFF.

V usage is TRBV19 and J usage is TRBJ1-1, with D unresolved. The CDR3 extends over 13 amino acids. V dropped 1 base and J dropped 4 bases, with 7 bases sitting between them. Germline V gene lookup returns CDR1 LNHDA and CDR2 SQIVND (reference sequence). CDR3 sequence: CASSIGGGTEAFF. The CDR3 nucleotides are TGTGCCAGTAGTATAGGAGGAGGCACTGAAGCTTTCTTT.

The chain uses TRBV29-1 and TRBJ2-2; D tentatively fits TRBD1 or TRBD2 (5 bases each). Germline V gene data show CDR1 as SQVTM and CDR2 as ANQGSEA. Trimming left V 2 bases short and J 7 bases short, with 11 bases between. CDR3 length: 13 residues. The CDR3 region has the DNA TGCAGCGTTGAAAGAGGGGAAAACGGGGAGCTGTTTTTT. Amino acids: CSVERGENGELFF.

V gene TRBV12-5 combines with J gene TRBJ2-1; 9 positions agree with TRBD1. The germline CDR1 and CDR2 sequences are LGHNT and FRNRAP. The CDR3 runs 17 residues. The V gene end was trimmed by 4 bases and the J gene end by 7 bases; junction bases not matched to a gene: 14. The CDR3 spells CASGSPSEDRGRNEQFF. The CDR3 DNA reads TGTGCTAGTGGTTCACCGTCGGAGGACAGGGGTAGGAATGAGCAGTTCTTC.

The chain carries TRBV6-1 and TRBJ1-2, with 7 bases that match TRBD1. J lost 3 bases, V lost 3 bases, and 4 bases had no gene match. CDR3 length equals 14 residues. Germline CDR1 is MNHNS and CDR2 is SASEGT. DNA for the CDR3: TGTGCCAGCAGTGAGCACGACAGGGACTATGGCTACACCTTC. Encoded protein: CASSEHDRDYGYTF.

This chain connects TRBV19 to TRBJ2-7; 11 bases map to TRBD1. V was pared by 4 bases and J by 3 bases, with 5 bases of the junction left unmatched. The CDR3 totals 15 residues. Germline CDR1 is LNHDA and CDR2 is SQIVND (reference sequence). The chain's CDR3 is CASSRLGQGGYEQYF. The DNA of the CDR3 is TGTGCCAGTAGTAGATTGGGACAGGGGGGCTACGAGCAGTACTTC.

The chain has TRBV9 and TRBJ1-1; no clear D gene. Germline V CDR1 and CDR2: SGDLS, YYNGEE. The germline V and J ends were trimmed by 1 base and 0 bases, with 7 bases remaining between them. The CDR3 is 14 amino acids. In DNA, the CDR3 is TGTGCCAGCAGCGTAAGCACCATGAACACTGAAGCTTTCTTT. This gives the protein CASSVSTMNTEAFF.

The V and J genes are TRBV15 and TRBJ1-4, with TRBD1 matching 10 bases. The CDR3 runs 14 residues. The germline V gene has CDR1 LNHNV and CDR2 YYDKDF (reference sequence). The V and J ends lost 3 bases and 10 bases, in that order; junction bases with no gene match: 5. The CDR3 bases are TGTGCCACCAGCAGGGGACAGGGGCCCGCAAAACTGTTTTTT. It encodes CATSRGQGPAKLFF.